The present entry profiles one T cell receptor beta chain with its context. Its antigen is not yet known. The record has no base qualities; no much larger clone is one base away. This entry is derived from a study of blood T cell repertoires in COVID-19 (TCRdb year 2020). For the wider study: The collaborator samples originated in the United States, Italy and Spain and spanned the acute and convalescent phases of COVID-19. The prospective study material was composed of cDNA or gDNA derived from T cells, B-cell-depleted T cells, or PBMCs. Deeply sampled blood TCRbeta repertoires from subjects exposed to, actively infected with, or recovered from COVID-19 were included in the dataset. The repertoires were released in a freely available public database meant as a resource for research on the immune response to SARS-CoV-2. The samples were drawn from the first 160 participants of the ongoing ImmuneRACE study and from about 1,200 subjects provided by 6 global collaborators. A de-identified subject ID, COVID-19 status, age in years and sex were almost always included in the sample metadata. Where available, HLA class I and class II types were taken from metadata supplied by the sample provider and were not determined by assay-based typing. General findings and caveats noted by the study authors: Clinical and demographic metadata were provided uncurated, with the amount varying by source and participant.

Enrolling through a virtual design, the prospective study's participants ranged in age from about 18 to 100 years and lived across 20 to 25 United States geographic areas. In the prospective study, cohorts were assigned on the basis of participant-reported clinical history obtained from a screening survey and a study questionnaire. Exposed participants had been in contact with someone with a PCR-confirmed or clinician-diagnosed COVID-19 case within 2 weeks of study entry. Mobile phlebotomists in the prospective study collected whole blood, serum and a nasopharyngeal or oropharyngeal swab from every participant. Over a roughly two-month period, participants in the prospective study had the option of providing additional blood draws and questionnaires. Blood samples from the prospective study were shipped frozen or at room temperature prior to DNA extraction. The CDR3 measures 15 amino acids from cysteine to phenylalanine. Just the 45-base CDR3 DNA is kept, in frame starting at base 1. From V the trimming removes 5 bases and from J it removes 3 bases, while the gene matches leave 1 base of the junction unaccounted for. CDR1 and CDR2 are drawn from the germline V gene (reference sequence): SEHNR, FQNEAQ.

TCRbeta CDR3 regions were amplified from genomic DNA by means of the immunoSEQ Assay, a bias-controlled multiplex PCR. In the paper's pipeline: Nucleated cell counts per sample were estimated from amplification of reference gene primers within the assay. To quantify the absolute abundance of each unique TCRbeta CDR3 rearrangement, sequence reads were collapsed and filtered. For each sample, productive Simpson clonality was calculated by taking the square root of Simpson's diversity index across productive rearrangements. The clones in this table, taken by TCRdb from immuneACCESS, are in-frame only. Not every clone is retained; where verified, under half of the shortfall comes from an unresolved V gene, and the cause of the rest is unknown. The D gene and trimming were derived from the DNA, and the V and J assignments and clone size from that table. Present in this sample are some 240,000 clones, approximately 89% of which were seen just once. Around 3.1% of the sample belongs to the ten largest clones.

This clonotype was sampled from a woman aged 40 to 49 who had been exposed to COVID-19. Sequences were obtained from PBMCs or T cells enriched from blood (not recorded which). The chain uses TRBV7-9 and TRBJ2-1; TRBD2 aligns with 13 central bases. DNA sequence: TGTGCCAGCAGCGGGACTAGCGGGGTCTACAATGAGCAGTTCTTC. Its product reads: CASSGTSGVYNEQFF.